The clone carrying this TCR beta chain was detected ten times or more. Its target is unknown. The sample belongs to a study of CD8 T cells in ankylosing spondylitis. Study findings and constraints: Clones linked to disease were reported to show significant enrichment in matched ankylosing spondylitis synovial fluid. Characteristic of ankylosing spondylitis blood, it appeared, was a TCR beta motif comprising eight highly homologous variants.

With molecular barcodes, quantitative 5'-RACE was used to make the TCR beta libraries. TCRdb recomputed calls from the 5' RACE reads with MiXCR, one row per CDR3 protein. The sample has 200,000 to 250,000 distinct CDR3 sequences; around 10% are singletons. The CDR3 totals 11 residues. Trimming removed 8 bases from V and 6 bases from J, with 10 bases in between. Germline V gives CDR1 MNHNS, CDR2 SASEGT. Source material: blood, either unsorted or a sorted T cell fraction (not recorded which). The sequence was collected from a male donor with ankylosing spondylitis or in good health (not recorded which). The rearrangement links TRBV6-1 to TRBJ1-1; weak D call: TRBD1 (6 bases). DNA of the CDR3: TGTGCCAGCGGGGACACGTCTGAAGCTTTCTTT. It translates to CASGDTSEAFF.